These 5 T cell receptor beta chains came from one sample sequenced in a study of control samples from healthy donors and cancer patients. Using immunoSEQ multiplex PCR, the repertoire was profiled, and TCRdb retains in-frame clones only, with some absent. This repertoire shows about 150,000 clones, 89% found once; its top ten account for about 4.9%. The material sequenced was blood. The receptors shown here come from a young man in good health.

This clone was picked up a small number of times. J is TRBJ2-6 and V is TRBV4-1, with D hard to call. V shed 3 bases and J shed 0 bases, with 9 bases lying between them. Germline-derived CDR1 and CDR2 are MGHRA and YSYEKL. This CDR3 contains 16 residues. In DNA, the CDR3 is TGCGCCAGCAGCCAGCCCAGTGGCTCTGGGGCCAACGTCCTGACTTTC. It translates to CASSQPSGSGANVLTF.

Only a few counts were recorded for this clone. The J gene is TRBJ2-5, the V gene TRBV10-3; tentative D call: TRBD1 (6 bases). Germline V gene sequence: CDR1 ENHRY, CDR2 SYGVKD. Trimming took 5 bases from V and 7 from J, leaving 17 bases between them. This CDR3 is built from 14 residues. The CDR3 sequence is CAISLDSHAGTQYF. The DNA of the CDR3 is TGTGCCATCAGTTTGGACAGTCACGCAGGGACCCAGTACTTC.

This clone was seen a few times. The identical CDR3 is also encoded by other nucleotide sequences in the sample. The rearrangement uses TRBV6-2 or TRBV6-3 and TRBJ1-6, with 8 bases matching TRBD1. Germline CDR1 and CDR2: MNHEY and SVGEGT. The CDR3 is made up of 15 amino acids. V was pared by 6 bases and J by 4 bases, with 5 bases of the junction left unmatched. The CDR3 loop is CASSRQGPYNSPLHF. Written as DNA, the CDR3 is TGTGCCAGCAGCCGACAGGGGCCTTATAATTCACCCCTCCACTTT.

The chain carries TRBV19 and TRBJ2-5, with D possibly called TRBD1 or TRBD2 (5 bases each). This CDR3 spans 18 amino acids. Trimming pared 0 bases from V and 3 bases from J, leaving 20 bases between. Germline V gives CDR1 LNHDA, CDR2 SQIVND (reference sequence). CDR3 DNA sequence: TGTGCCAGTAGTATAGAGAGGGGAACAGGTCCCATGGAAGAGACCCAGTACTTC. Translated, it gives CASSIERGTGPMEETQYF.

In this sample, this clone turned up a few times. The chain is built from TRBV7-2 and TRBJ2-7; D not certain. CDR1 and CDR2 (germline): SGHTA, FQGNSA. The length of the CDR3 is 12 residues. V was trimmed by 5 bases and J by 3 bases, leaving 8 bases between them. CDR3 sequence (DNA): TGTGCCAGCAGCGCCCAAGGCTACGAGCAGTACTTC. Translated: CASSAQGYEQYF.